This T cell receptor (beta chain) is from a study of blood T cells in healthy people across ages. Combining a sample-barcoded 5' primer with a J-beta primer mix, a second PCR ran for about 6 to 12 cycles. Every sample gave at least 3 million paired-end reads containing CDR3. TCRdb analysed the 5' RACE reads with MiXCR anew, one entry per CDR3 protein. The sample has 1.5 million or so distinct CDR3 sequences, approximately 43% seen once. Turning to this clonotype: Its matching antigen is unknown.

Broader study findings: Getting older went along with TCR beta diversity per million T cells dropping roughly linearly.

Germline CDR1 KGHSH, CDR2 LQKENI. V gave up 1 base and J gave up 4 bases; unmatched junction bases: 8. The length of the CDR3 is 16 residues. Donation came from healthy Caucasian individuals in Russia who were aged roughly 6 to 95. This receptor was obtained from a woman between 18 and 29 years old in good health. This rearrangement joins TRBV18 to TRBJ2-5; TRBD1 agrees at 8 bases. The sequencing sample was made of blood. CDR3: CASSPLGQGAGETQYF. CDR3 nucleotides: TGTGCCAGCTCACCACTTGGGCAGGGGGCTGGAGAGACCCAGTACTTC.